This T cell receptor beta chain was profiled in a study of beta chain features in type 1 diabetes. Study overall: Comparable age, gender and cell yields were observed in patients relative to healthy donors. The study's findings and limits: HLA influence on TCRB rearrangement stayed unresolved here.

The CDR3 covers 17 residues. With 3 bases clipped from V and 7 bases from J, the junction kept 14 bases outside the gene matches. Germline CDR1 and CDR2: MNHEY and SMNVEV (reference sequence). Points on this clone: Its specificity is unknown.

Isolated RNA was reverse transcribed in full, so expressed TCRB transcripts were sequenced. Libraries were prepared by immunoSEQ multiplex PCR; TCRdb keeps only in-frame clonotypes and omits some of them. The data show around 340,000 clones, around 7.6% seen once. The material sequenced was central memory CD4+ T cells from blood. This sequence was found in a woman younger than 30 in good health. The gene calls are TRBV27 and TRBJ2-1; 8 nucleotides agree with TRBD2. This CDR3 reads CASSFKGERERGNEQFF. The CDR3 nucleotides are TGTGCCAGCAGTTTTAAGGGCGAGCGGGAGAGAGGAAATGAGCAGTTCTTC.